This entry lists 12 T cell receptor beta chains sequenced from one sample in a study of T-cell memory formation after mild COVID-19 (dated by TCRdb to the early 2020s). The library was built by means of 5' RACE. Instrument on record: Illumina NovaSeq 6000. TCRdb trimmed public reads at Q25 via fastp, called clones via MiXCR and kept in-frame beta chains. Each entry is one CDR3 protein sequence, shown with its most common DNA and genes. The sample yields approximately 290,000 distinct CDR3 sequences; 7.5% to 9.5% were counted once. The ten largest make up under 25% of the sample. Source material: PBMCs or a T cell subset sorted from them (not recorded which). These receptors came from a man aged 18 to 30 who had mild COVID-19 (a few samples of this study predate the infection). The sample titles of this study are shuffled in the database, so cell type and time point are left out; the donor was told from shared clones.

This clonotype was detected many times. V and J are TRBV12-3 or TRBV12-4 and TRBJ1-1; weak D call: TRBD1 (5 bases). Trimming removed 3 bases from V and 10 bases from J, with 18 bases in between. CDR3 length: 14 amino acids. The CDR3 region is CASSLRDPTRGAFF. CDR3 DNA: TGTGCCAGCAGTTTGCGGGACCCTACCCGGGGAGCTTTCTTT.

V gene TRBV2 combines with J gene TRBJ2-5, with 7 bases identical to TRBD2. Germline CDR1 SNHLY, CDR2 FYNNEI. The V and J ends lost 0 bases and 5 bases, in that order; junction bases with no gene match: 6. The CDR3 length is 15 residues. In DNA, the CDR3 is TGTGCCAGCAGTGAAGCGGCGGGGGTACTCGAGACCCAGTACTTC. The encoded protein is CASSEAAGVLETQYF.

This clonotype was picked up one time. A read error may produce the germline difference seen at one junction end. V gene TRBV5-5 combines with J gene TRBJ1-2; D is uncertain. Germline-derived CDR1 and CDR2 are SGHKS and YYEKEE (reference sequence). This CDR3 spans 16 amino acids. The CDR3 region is CASSPAPTIWTYGCTF. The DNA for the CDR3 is TGTGCCAGCAGCCCCGCCCCAACAATATGGACCTATGGCTGCACCTTC. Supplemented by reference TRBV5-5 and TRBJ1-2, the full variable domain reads DAGVTQSPTHLIKTRGQQVTLRCSPISGHKSVSWYQQVLGQGPQFIFQYYEKEERGRGNFPDRFSARQFPNYSSELNVNALLLGDSALYLCASSPAPTIWTYGCTFGSGTRLTVV.

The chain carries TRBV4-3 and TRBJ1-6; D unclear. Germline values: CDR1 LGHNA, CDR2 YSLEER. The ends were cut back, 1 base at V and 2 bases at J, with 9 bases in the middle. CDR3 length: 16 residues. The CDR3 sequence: CASSQASGAYNSPLHF. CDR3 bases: TGCGCCAGCAGCCAAGCGTCCGGGGCCTATAATTCACCCCTCCACTTT.

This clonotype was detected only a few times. The CDR3 nucleotides read TGTGCCACCAGGACCGGGGGTAACACAGATACGCAGTATTTT. It translates to CATRTGGNTDTQYF. The V and J genes are TRBV15 and TRBJ2-3; D may be TRBD2 (6 bases). Germline V gives CDR1 LNHNV, CDR2 YYDKDF (reference sequence). Trimming removed 6 bases from V and 2 bases from J, with 12 bases in between. The CDR3 covers 14 residues.

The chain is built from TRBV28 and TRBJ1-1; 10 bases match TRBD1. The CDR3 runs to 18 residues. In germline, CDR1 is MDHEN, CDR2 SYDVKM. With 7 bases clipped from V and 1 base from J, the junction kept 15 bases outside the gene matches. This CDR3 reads CASISGTGVWSENTEAFF. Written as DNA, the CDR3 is TGTGCCAGCATTTCCGGGACAGGGGTATGGTCTGAGAACACTGAAGCTTTCTTT.

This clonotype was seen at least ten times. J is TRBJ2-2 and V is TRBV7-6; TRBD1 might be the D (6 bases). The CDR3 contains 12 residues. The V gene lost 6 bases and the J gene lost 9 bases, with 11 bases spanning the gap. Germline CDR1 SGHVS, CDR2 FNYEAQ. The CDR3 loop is CASSPWGRELFF. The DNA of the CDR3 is TGTGCCAGCAGTCCTTGGGGGCGGGAGCTGTTTTTT. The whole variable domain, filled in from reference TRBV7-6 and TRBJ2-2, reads GAGVSQSPRYKVTKRGQDVALRCDPISGHVSLYWYRQALGQGPEFLTYFNYEAQQDKSGLPNDRFSAERPEGSISTLTIQRTEQRDSAMYRCASSPWGRELFFGEGSRLTVL.

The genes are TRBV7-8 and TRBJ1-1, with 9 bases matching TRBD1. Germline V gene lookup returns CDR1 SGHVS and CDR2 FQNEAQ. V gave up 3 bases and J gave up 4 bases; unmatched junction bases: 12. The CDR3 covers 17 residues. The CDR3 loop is CASSFGTGTLLSTEAFF. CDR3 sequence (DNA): TGTGCCAGCAGCTTTGGGACAGGGACTCTACTATCCACTGAAGCTTTCTTT.

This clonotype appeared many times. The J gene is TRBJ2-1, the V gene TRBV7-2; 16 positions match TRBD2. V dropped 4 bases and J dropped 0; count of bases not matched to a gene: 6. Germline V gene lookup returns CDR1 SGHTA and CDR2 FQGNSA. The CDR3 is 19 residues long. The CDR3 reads CASSYTGTSGGASYNEQFF. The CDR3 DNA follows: TGTGCCAGCAGCTATACCGGGACTAGCGGGGGGGCCTCCTACAATGAGCAGTTCTTC.

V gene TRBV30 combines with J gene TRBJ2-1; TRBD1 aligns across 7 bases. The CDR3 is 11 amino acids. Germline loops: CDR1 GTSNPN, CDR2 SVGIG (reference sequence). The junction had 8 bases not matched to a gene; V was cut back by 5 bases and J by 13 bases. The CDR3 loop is CAWSRGGRQFF. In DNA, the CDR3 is TGTGCCTGGTCAAGAGGGGGCCGACAGTTCTTC.

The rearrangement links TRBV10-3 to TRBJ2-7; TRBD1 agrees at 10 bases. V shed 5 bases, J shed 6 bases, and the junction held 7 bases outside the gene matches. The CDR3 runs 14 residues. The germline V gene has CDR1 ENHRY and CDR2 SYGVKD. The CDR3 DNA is TGTGCCATCAGTTACCGGGACAGGGGAGGCGAGCAGTACTTC. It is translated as CAISYRDRGGEQYF.

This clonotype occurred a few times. CDR3: CATSGDSGTEAFF. CDR3 coding DNA: TGTGCCACCAGTGGGGATTCAGGAACTGAAGCTTTCTTT. The chain has TRBV24-1 and TRBJ1-1, with D uncertain. The CDR3 covers 13 residues. Trimming took 5 bases from V and 5 from J, leaving 11 bases between them. Germline CDR1 and CDR2: KGHDR and SFDVKD.